These 17 T cell receptor beta chains were all obtained from the same sample, sequenced in a study of T-cell memory formation after mild COVID-19. TCRdb recomputed calls from the 5' RACE reads with MiXCR, one row per CDR3 protein. The data show 150,000 to 200,000 distinct CDR3 sequences, 11% seen once. The sequenced sample was PBMCs or a T cell subset sorted from them (not recorded which). The receptors stem from a man aged 18 to 29 who had mild COVID-19 (a few samples of this study predate the infection). Cell type and time point are not known.

The chain uses TRBV9 and TRBJ2-3, with D hard to call. Germline V CDR1 and CDR2: SGDLS, YYNGEE. V lost 3 bases and J 4 bases, leaving 12 bases between the germline ends. There are 14 residues in the CDR3. The CDR3 region has the DNA TGTGCCAGCAGCGCCCTAAACCAGGCAGATACGCAGTATTTT. It yields the protein CASSALNQADTQYF.

This clonotype appeared a few times. The chain combines TRBV20-1 with TRBJ2-7, with 7 bases matching TRBD2. Unmatched junction bases numbered 2, after V lost 3 bases and J lost 3 bases. Germline V CDR1 and CDR2: DFQATT, SNEGSKA (reference sequence). This CDR3 is 12 amino acids long. Here the CDR3 reads CSASPSGYEQYV. In DNA form, the CDR3 reads TGCAGTGCTAGTCCTAGCGGCTACGAGCAGTACGTC.

A few counts support this clonotype. The chain combines TRBV2 with TRBJ1-2; D is possibly TRBD1 (6 bases). Trimming shortened V by 8 bases and J by 0 bases, and 19 bases separated the two germline ends. This CDR3 is built from 16 residues. CDR1 and CDR2 from the germline V gene are SNHLY and FYNNEI. CDR3 sequence reads: CASRGGGTTSNYGYTF. For the CDR3, the DNA is TGTGCCAGCCGGGGAGGGGGTACCACGTCTAACTATGGCTACACCTTC.

There are a few counts of this clonotype. J is TRBJ1-1 and V is TRBV6-5; D call uncertain. V lost 0 bases and J 6 bases, leaving 2 bases between the germline ends. CDR1 is MNHEY, CDR2 SVGAGI, per germline. CDR3 length: 11 residues. The CDR3 sequence: CASSYSAEAFF. The CDR3 DNA sequence: TGTGCCAGCAGTTACTCAGCTGAAGCTTTCTTT.

V gene TRBV29-1 combines with J gene TRBJ1-2; possibly TRBD1 for D (6 bases). V lost 6 bases to trimming and J lost 0 bases, with 11 bases between them. Germline V CDR1 and CDR2: SQVTM, ANQGSEA. The CDR3 loop spans 13 amino acids. The CDR3 is CSVDRNPNYGYTF. The DNA for the CDR3 is TGCAGCGTCGACAGGAATCCTAACTATGGCTACACCTTC.

The chain carries TRBV29-1 and TRBJ2-5; 10 bases are a match to TRBD1. Per the germline V gene, CDR1 is SQVTM and CDR2 is ANQGSEA. This CDR3 contains 14 residues. Trimming cost V 1 base and J 1 base; bases outside gene matches: 0. The CDR3 here is CSVEGQGAQETQYF. In nucleotides, the CDR3 is TGCAGCGTTGAAGGACAGGGGGCCCAAGAGACCCAGTACTTC. Full variable domain (rest looked up from reference TRBV29-1 and TRBJ2-5): SAVISQKPSRDICQRGTSLTIQCQVDSQVTMMFWYRQQPGQSLTLIATANQGSEATYESGFVIDKFPISRPNLTFSTLTVSNMSPEDSSIYLCSVEGQGAQETQYFGPGTRLLVL.

V and J are TRBV4-1 and TRBJ2-3, with TRBD1 matching over 7 bases. With 2 bases clipped from V and 6 bases from J, the junction kept 11 bases outside the gene matches. The CDR3 is made up of 16 amino acids. Germline lookup yields CDR1 MGHRA and CDR2 YSYEKL. The CDR3 spells CASSQPYRGSRDTQYF. The CDR3 DNA is TGCGCCAGCAGCCAACCCTACAGGGGTTCAAGGGATACGCAGTATTTT.

This clonotype turned up a few times. V usage is TRBV29-1 and J usage is TRBJ2-1; 10 positions match TRBD1. The ends lost 7 bases at V and 4 bases at J; junction bases unmatched: 7. Per the germline V gene, CDR1 is SQVTM and CDR2 is ANQGSEA. The CDR3 sequence is 14 residues long. CDR3 sequence reads: CSGSRDRGYNEQFF. The CDR3 nucleotides read TGCAGCGGAAGCCGGGACAGGGGTTACAATGAGCAGTTCTTC.

This clonotype has at least ten counts. The J gene is TRBJ2-3, the V gene TRBV23-1; D possibly matches TRBD1 or TRBD2 (5 bases each). TRBV23-1 is recorded as an ORF, its role being uncertain. The V end lost 8 bases, the J end lost 0 bases, and 6 bases lay between the germline ends. CDR3 length: 12 amino acids. CDR3 sequence: CASWDSTDTQYF. CDR3 coding DNA: TGCGCCAGCTGGGACAGCACAGATACGCAGTATTTT.

The V and J genes are TRBV6-2 or TRBV6-3 and TRBJ1-5; TRBD1 is a possible D gene (5 bases). CDR3 length: 13 residues. Trimming left V 5 bases short and J 7 bases short, with 12 bases between. Looked up from germline, CDR1 is MNHEY and CDR2 is SVGEGT. The CDR3 reads CASSGAGGQPQHF. CDR3 nucleotide sequence: TGTGCCAGCAGTGGGGCGGGGGGACAGCCCCAGCATTTT.

This clonotype appeared a few times. The chain combines TRBV29-1 with TRBJ1-4, with TRBD1 as a possible D gene (6 bases). The CDR3 totals 14 residues. Trimming removed 5 bases at V and 8 bases at J, with 18 bases between. Germline lookup yields CDR1 SQVTM and CDR2 ANQGSEA. Here the CDR3 DNA reads TGCAGCGTTCGGCGGGGGGCAGGAGGAGAAAAACTGTTTTTT. Protein product: CSVRRGAGGEKLFF.

The sample holds many counts of this clonotype. The chain links TRBV4-2 to TRBJ1-5; D call uncertain. The V end lost 0 bases, the J end lost 7 bases, and 10 bases lay between the germline ends. Looked up from germline, CDR1 is LGHNA and CDR2 is YNFKEQ. The CDR3 is made up of 14 amino acids. DNA for the CDR3: TGTGCCAGCAGCCAAGAGGAGGGAGCCCAGCCCCAGCATTTT. Translating it yields CASSQEEGAQPQHF.

This rearrangement joins TRBV6-1 to TRBJ1-1; possible D gene TRBD1, 6 bases. The CDR3 length is 15 residues. V was cut by 2 bases and J by 3 bases, with 13 bases left in between. Germline V gene data show CDR1 as MNHNS and CDR2 as SASEGT. The CDR3 reads CASSESQGIHTEAFF. Written as DNA, the CDR3 is TGTGCCAGCAGTGAATCACAGGGTATCCACACTGAAGCTTTCTTT.

This clonotype was picked up a small number of times. The chain joins TRBV5-6 to TRBJ2-7; 9 nucleotides agree with TRBD1. Germline CDR1 and CDR2: SGHDT and YYEEEE. CDR3 length equals 13 residues. V shed 4 bases, J shed 4 bases, and the junction held 3 bases outside the gene matches. The CDR3 is CASSGGQGYEQYF. CDR3 in DNA: TGTGCCAGCAGCGGGGGACAGGGATACGAGCAGTACTTC.

This clonotype occurred a few times. The chain combines TRBV4-3 with TRBJ2-3; D is perhaps TRBD2 (5 bases). CDR1 LGHNA and CDR2 YSLEER come from the germline V gene. This CDR3 is built from 16 residues. The V and J ends lost 0 bases and 0 bases respectively, with 10 bases between them. Here the CDR3 reads CASSQESGPSTDTQYF. The CDR3 DNA reads TGCGCCAGCAGCCAAGAAAGCGGCCCTAGCACAGATACGCAGTATTTT.

This clonotype has ten or more counts. The genes are TRBV20-1 and TRBJ2-1; D gene ambiguous. CDR1 is DFQATT, CDR2 SNEGSKA, per germline (reference sequence). V dropped 0 bases and J dropped 0 bases, with 18 bases sitting between them. This CDR3 is built from 18 residues. CDR3 in amino acids: CSARDLLKGVSSYNEQFF. The CDR3 DNA reads TGCAGTGCTAGAGATCTCTTGAAGGGCGTTAGCTCCTACAATGAGCAGTTCTTC.

In this sample, this clonotype turned up a few times. The V and J genes are TRBV12-3 or TRBV12-4 and TRBJ1-1, with TRBD1 identical over 8 bases. J lost 4 bases, V lost 7 bases, and 5 bases had no gene match. This CDR3 region has 13 residues. The CDR3 loop reads CASKGQVGTEAFF. DNA of the CDR3: TGTGCCAGCAAGGGACAGGTAGGCACTGAAGCTTTCTTT.